These T cell receptor beta chains were read from a single sample in a study of T cell responses to AZD1222 COVID-19 vaccine. Repertoires were generated with immunoSEQ multiplex PCR, while TCRdb's copy carries only in-frame clones and drops some. The table records over 100,000 clones, around 89% of them present only once. The sequences come from peripheral blood, collected on day 0 of AZD1222 vaccination. The receptors originated from an adult in good health. Both conserved end residues are part of each CDR3. The order of the fields is J gene, V gene, clone size, D gene, CDR3 protein, CDR3 DNA. D genes are given only for firm matches. The size field is filled for only some rows; it gives once, few, many or a size class.

J gene: TRBJ2-5; V gene: TRBV6-5; clone size: NA; D gene: NA; CDR3 protein: CASSYSELALQETQYF; CDR3 DNA: TGTGCCAGCAGTTACTCGGAACTAGCCCTACAAGAGACCCAGTACTTC
J gene: TRBJ1-6; V gene: TRBV19; clone size: few; D gene: NA; CDR3 protein: CASSILGLDSPLHF; CDR3 DNA: TGTGCCAGTAGTATCTTAGGGCTCGATTCACCCCTCCACTTT
J gene: TRBJ1-5; V gene: TRBV28; clone size: once; D gene: TRBD1; CDR3 protein: CASISGRGRGYGNQPQHF; CDR3 DNA: TGTGCCAGTATCTCCGGTCGGGGCAGGGGGTATGGCAATCAGCCCCAGCATTTT
J gene: TRBJ1-2; V gene: TRBV18; clone size: NA; D gene: NA; CDR3 protein: CASSPLAGRTPYGYTF; CDR3 DNA: TGTGCCAGCTCACCACTTGCGGGACGGACTCCCTATGGCTACACCTTC
J gene: TRBJ2-2; V gene: TRBV24-1; clone size: NA; D gene: NA; CDR3 protein: CATRDTGELFF; CDR3 DNA: TGTGCCACCAGGGACACCGGGGAGCTGTTTTTT
J gene: TRBJ2-3; V gene: TRBV5-1; clone size: NA; D gene: TRBD1; CDR3 protein: CASSFGTETDTQYF; CDR3 DNA: TGCGCCAGCAGCTTTGGGACAGAGACAGATACGCAGTATTTT
J gene: TRBJ2-7; V gene: TRBV6-5; clone size: NA; D gene: NA; CDR3 protein: CASSYVGTPQYF; CDR3 DNA: TGTGCCAGCAGTTACGTCGGGACCCCGCAGTACTTC
J gene: TRBJ2-2; V gene: TRBV2; clone size: NA; D gene: NA; CDR3 protein: CASSIQGTGELFF; CDR3 DNA: TGTGCCAGCAGTATTCAGGGCACCGGGGAGCTGTTTTTT
J gene: TRBJ2-1; V gene: TRBV24-1; clone size: NA; D gene: TRBD2; CDR3 protein: CATSDPLAAYRNSGRANNEQFF; CDR3 DNA: TGTGCCACCAGTGATCCCCTTGCGGCTTATCGAAATAGCGGGAGGGCCAACAATGAGCAGTTCTTC
J gene: TRBJ1-5; V gene: TRBV18; clone size: NA; D gene: NA; CDR3 protein: CASSPSWQGANQPQHF; CDR3 DNA: TGTGCCAGCTCCCCCAGTTGGCAGGGCGCCAATCAGCCCCAGCATTTT
J gene: TRBJ2-5; V gene: TRBV4-2; clone size: NA; D gene: NA; CDR3 protein: CASSQDLHILQETQYF; CDR3 DNA: TGTGCCAGCAGCCAAGATTTGCATATCCTACAAGAGACCCAGTACTTC
J gene: TRBJ1-5; V gene: TRBV6-5; clone size: NA; D gene: NA; CDR3 protein: CASRGENNQPQHF; CDR3 DNA: TGTGCCAGCAGGGGGGAAAACAATCAGCCCCAGCATTTT
J gene: TRBJ2-1; V gene: TRBV12-3/TRBV12-4; clone size: NA; D gene: TRBD2; CDR3 protein: CASSQRGYNEQFF; CDR3 DNA: TGTGCCAGCAGCCAGCGGGGCTACAATGAGCAGTTCTTC
J gene: TRBJ1-2; V gene: TRBV2; clone size: NA; D gene: NA; CDR3 protein: CASDSLGNNYGYTF; CDR3 DNA: TGTGCCAGCGATTCCCTGGGGAATAACTATGGCTACACCTTC
J gene: TRBJ2-7; V gene: TRBV7-2; clone size: NA; D gene: NA; CDR3 protein: CASSEGTGSYEQYF; CDR3 DNA: TGTGCCAGCAGCGAAGGCACAGGTTCCTACGAGCAGTACTTC
J gene: TRBJ2-5; V gene: TRBV7-2; clone size: NA; D gene: NA; CDR3 protein: CASSLRAGPQETQYF; CDR3 DNA: TGTGCCAGCAGCTTACGGGCGGGGCCCCAAGAGACCCAGTACTTC
J gene: TRBJ2-7; V gene: TRBV15; clone size: once; D gene: NA; CDR3 protein: CATGGGKGGYEQYF; CDR3 DNA: TGTGCCACCGGCGGCGGGAAGGGGGGATACGAGCAGTACTTC
J gene: TRBJ1-2; V gene: TRBV12-3/TRBV12-4; clone size: NA; D gene: NA; CDR3 protein: CASSLDSTYGYTF; CDR3 DNA: TGTGCCAGCAGTCTGGACAGCACTTATGGCTACACCTTC
J gene: TRBJ1-5; V gene: TRBV6-5; clone size: NA; D gene: TRBD1; CDR3 protein: CASRALQGSNQPQHF; CDR3 DNA: TGTGCCAGCAGAGCACTACAGGGGAGCAATCAGCCCCAGCATTTT
J gene: TRBJ1-2; V gene: TRBV12-3/TRBV12-4; clone size: once; D gene: NA; CDR3 protein: CASKFNYGYTF; CDR3 DNA: TGTGCCAGCAAATTTAACTATGGCTACACCTTC
J gene: TRBJ1-2; V gene: TRBV4-3; clone size: few; D gene: TRBD1; CDR3 protein: CASSQVGRDRGYGYTF; CDR3 DNA: TGCGCCAGCAGCCAAGTGGGCCGGGACAGGGGCTATGGCTACACCTTC
J gene: TRBJ1-3; V gene: TRBV7-2; clone size: NA; D gene: NA; CDR3 protein: CASSLASRGAGGNTIYF; CDR3 DNA: TGTGCCAGCAGCTTAGCCTCCCGGGGGGCGGGGGGAAACACCATATATTTT
J gene: TRBJ1-2; V gene: TRBV25-1; clone size: NA; D gene: NA; CDR3 protein: CASSDSPPGAVGYTF; CDR3 DNA: TGTGCCAGCAGTGATAGCCCCCCAGGGGCGGTTGGCTACACCTTC
J gene: TRBJ2-7; V gene: TRBV29-1; clone size: NA; D gene: NA; CDR3 protein: CSVEGTLGDEQYF; CDR3 DNA: TGCAGCGTTGAGGGGACACTGGGGGACGAGCAGTACTTC
J gene: TRBJ1-1; V gene: TRBV5-1; clone size: NA; D gene: NA; CDR3 protein: CASSGEHRLNTEAFF; CDR3 DNA: TGCGCCAGCAGCGGGGAGCACAGATTGAACACTGAAGCTTTCTTT
J gene: TRBJ1-2; V gene: TRBV5-5; clone size: NA; D gene: TRBD1; CDR3 protein: CASRTGGSGYTF; CDR3 DNA: TGTGCCAGCAGGACAGGGGGCAGTGGCTACACCTTC
J gene: TRBJ1-2; V gene: TRBV5-4; clone size: NA; D gene: NA; CDR3 protein: CASSFLAEEHGYTF; CDR3 DNA: TGTGCCAGCAGCTTTCTAGCAGAGGAGCATGGCTACACCTTC
J gene: TRBJ1-6; V gene: TRBV5-1; clone size: once; D gene: NA; CDR3 protein: CASSLQGFDSPLHF; CDR3 DNA: TGCGCCAGCAGCTTGCAGGGGTTCGATTCACCCCTCCACTTT
J gene: TRBJ1-2; V gene: TRBV27; clone size: NA; D gene: TRBD1; CDR3 protein: CASSSGGGQGFYGYTF; CDR3 DNA: TGTGCCAGCAGTTCGGGGGGCGGACAGGGCTTCTATGGCTACACCTTC
J gene: TRBJ1-1; V gene: TRBV15; clone size: NA; D gene: NA; CDR3 protein: CATSRDVSQAVNTEAFF; CDR3 DNA: TGTGCCACCAGCAGAGATGTGTCCCAAGCAGTGAACACTGAAGCTTTCTTT
J gene: TRBJ1-2; V gene: TRBV6-2/TRBV6-3; clone size: NA; D gene: NA; CDR3 protein: CASSYESIPYTF; CDR3 DNA: TGTGCCAGCAGTTACGAATCCATTCCCTACACCTTC
J gene: TRBJ1-2; V gene: TRBV7-8; clone size: NA; D gene: NA; CDR3 protein: CASSYLDRNKGYTF; CDR3 DNA: TGTGCCAGCAGCTACTTAGACAGGAACAAGGGCTACACCTTC
J gene: TRBJ2-2; V gene: TRBV28; clone size: NA; D gene: NA; CDR3 protein: CASAHPGPRPNTGELFF; CDR3 DNA: TGTGCCAGCGCCCACCCAGGCCCTAGACCTAACACCGGGGAGCTGTTTTTT
J gene: TRBJ2-7; V gene: TRBV24-1; clone size: NA; D gene: TRBD1; CDR3 protein: CATSDPGQNYEQYF; CDR3 DNA: TGTGCCACCAGTGATCCGGGACAGAACTACGAGCAGTACTTC
J gene: TRBJ1-2; V gene: TRBV5-1; clone size: NA; D gene: NA; CDR3 protein: CASSLALGEQGYGYTF; CDR3 DNA: TGCGCCAGCAGCTTGGCGCTCGGCGAGCAGGGCTATGGCTACACCTTC
J gene: TRBJ1-2; V gene: TRBV18; clone size: NA; D gene: NA; CDR3 protein: CASSSILPGHRQDGYTF; CDR3 DNA: TGTGCCAGCTCATCGATCCTTCCGGGACACCGACAGGATGGCTACACCTTC
J gene: TRBJ2-1; V gene: TRBV7-8; clone size: NA; D gene: TRBD1; CDR3 protein: CASSLRTGNYNEQFF; CDR3 DNA: TGTGCCAGCAGCTTGAGGACAGGGAACTACAATGAGCAGTTCTTC
J gene: TRBJ2-1; V gene: TRBV7-2; clone size: NA; D gene: NA; CDR3 protein: CASSRIGYYNEQFF; CDR3 DNA: TGTGCCAGCAGCCGTATCGGCTACTACAATGAGCAGTTCTTC
J gene: TRBJ2-5; V gene: TRBV5-1; clone size: NA; D gene: TRBD2; CDR3 protein: CASSFGLAVQETQYF; CDR3 DNA: TGCGCCAGCAGCTTCGGACTAGCGGTCCAAGAGACCCAGTACTTC
J gene: TRBJ2-3; V gene: TRBV2; clone size: NA; D gene: TRBD1; CDR3 protein: CASGRDSSTDTQYF; CDR3 DNA: TGTGCCAGCGGCCGGGACAGCAGCACAGATACGCAGTATTTT
J gene: TRBJ2-7; V gene: TRBV4-2; clone size: NA; D gene: TRBD1; CDR3 protein: CASSDTGVLYEQYF; CDR3 DNA: TGTGCCAGCAGCGATACAGGGGTCCTATACGAGCAGTACTTC
J gene: TRBJ2-1; V gene: TRBV19; clone size: NA; D gene: TRBD2; CDR3 protein: CASSQTSGNGGEQFF; CDR3 DNA: TGTGCCAGTAGCCAGACTAGCGGGAACGGAGGAGAGCAGTTCTTC
J gene: TRBJ1-6; V gene: TRBV12-3/TRBV12-4; clone size: few; D gene: NA; CDR3 protein: CASSLGGHSPLHF; CDR3 DNA: TGTGCCAGCAGTTTAGGGGGGCATTCACCCCTCCACTTT
J gene: TRBJ1-5; V gene: TRBV28; clone size: NA; D gene: NA; CDR3 protein: CATQSKKDYSNQPQHF; CDR3 DNA: TGTGCCACCCAGTCGAAAAAAGACTATAGCAATCAGCCCCAGCATTTT
J gene: TRBJ1-2; V gene: TRBV4-3; clone size: NA; D gene: NA; CDR3 protein: CASSQVGYGYTF; CDR3 DNA: TGCGCCAGCAGCCAAGTGGGGTATGGCTACACCTTC
J gene: TRBJ2-7; V gene: TRBV5-1; clone size: once; D gene: TRBD1; CDR3 protein: CASRGTGAYEQYF; CDR3 DNA: TGCGCCAGCAGGGGGACAGGAGCCTACGAGCAGTACTTC
J gene: TRBJ2-1; V gene: TRBV5-4; clone size: NA; D gene: TRBD2; CDR3 protein: CASSGTSGPLRNEQFF; CDR3 DNA: TGTGCCAGCAGCGGGACTAGCGGCCCTCTGAGGAATGAGCAGTTCTTC
J gene: TRBJ1-5; V gene: TRBV19; clone size: NA; D gene: NA; CDR3 protein: CASSITGNQPQHF; CDR3 DNA: TGTGCCAGTAGTATCACAGGGAATCAGCCCCAGCATTTT